One sample yielded the 14 T cell receptor beta chains listed below, sequenced in a study of OX40 agonist ivuxolimab in advanced cancers. Sequenced by immunoSEQ multiplex PCR; TCRdb stores in-frame clones only, minus some. The sample lists 75,000 to 95,000 clones; over 80% were seen once. The sample consisted of CD4+ or CD8+ T cells sorted from blood, taken in a trial of the OX40 agonist ivuxolimab. These receptor sequences come from an adult with an advanced solid tumor such as melanoma, head and neck, liver or kidney cancer.

This chain joins TRBV30 and TRBJ1-1, with D possibly TRBD1 on 6 matching bases. Germline CDR1 GTSNPN, CDR2 SVGIG (reference sequence). Trimming removed 4 bases from V and 0 bases from J, with 15 bases in between. The CDR3 runs to 15 residues. The CDR3 nucleotides read TGTGCCTGGACCCGACAGGTAGTGGTGAACACTGAAGCTTTCTTT. This translates into CAWTRQVVVNTEAFF.

The genes are TRBV5-1 and TRBJ2-5, with D possibly TRBD2 on 6 matching bases. The CDR3 covers 16 residues. V lost 3 bases to trimming and J lost 2 bases, with 17 bases between them. CDR1 is SGHRS, CDR2 YFSETQ, per germline. CDR3 sequence: CASSWRRWEEQETQYF. Written as DNA, the CDR3 is TGCGCCAGCAGCTGGCGTCGGTGGGAGGAACAAGAGACCCAGTACTTC.

J is TRBJ2-1 and V is TRBV13; 13 nucleotides agree with TRBD2. The ends lost 5 bases at V and 3 bases at J; junction bases unmatched: 7. CDR1 PRHDT and CDR2 FYEKMQ come from the germline V gene (reference sequence). CDR3 length: 17 residues. CDR3 bases: TGTGCCAGCAGCCCCGGGGGACTAGCGGGAAACTACAATGAGCAGTTCTTC. Translated, it gives CASSPGGLAGNYNEQFF.

The V call is TRBV7-3, the J call TRBJ1-1; tentative D call: TRBD1 (5 bases). V was pared by 4 bases and J by 4 bases, with 10 bases between. The CDR3 spans 13 residues. Germline V gene sequence: CDR1 SGHTA, CDR2 FQGTGA. CDR3 coding DNA: TGTGCCAGCAGCTCCCGGGGGGGCACTGAAGCTTTCTTT. Encoded protein: CASSSRGGTEAFF.

This clone was seen only a few times. V and J are TRBV10-1 and TRBJ1-5, with D tentatively TRBD1 (6 bases). V dropped 2 bases and J dropped 2 bases, with 10 bases sitting between them. This CDR3 has 15 amino acids. The germline V gene encodes CDR1 WNHNN and CDR2 SYGVQD (reference sequence). The CDR3 nucleotides read TGCGCCAGCAGTGAGACAGGGATGGGCAATCAGCCCCAGCATTTT. Encoded protein: CASSETGMGNQPQHF.

This rearrangement joins TRBV27 to TRBJ2-3; perhaps D is TRBD1 or TRBD2 (5 bases each). The CDR3 has 14 amino acids. V was trimmed by 9 bases and J by 2 bases, leaving 15 bases between them. Germline V gene sequence: CDR1 MNHEY, CDR2 SMNVEV (reference sequence). The chain's CDR3 is CASGRQSFTDTQYF. CDR3 coding DNA: TGTGCCAGTGGGAGACAGAGTTTCACAGATACGCAGTATTTT.

This clone occurred a few times. The rearrangement joins TRBV11-2 to TRBJ1-2; unclear D gene. Germline CDR1 and CDR2: SGHAT and FQNNGV. This CDR3 comprises 15 residues. Trimming removed 6 bases from V and 0 bases from J, with 14 bases in between. The CDR3 reads CASSWGGLANYGYTF. CDR3 nucleotide sequence: TGTGCCAGCAGTTGGGGAGGTCTAGCTAACTATGGCTACACCTTC.

This chain joins TRBV19 and TRBJ2-7; D is possibly TRBD1 (8 bases). Per the germline V gene, CDR1 is LNHDA and CDR2 is SQIVND (reference sequence). The CDR3 loop spans 15 amino acids. The V and J ends lost 4 bases and 5 bases respectively, with 18 bases between them. The CDR3 here is CASSSGQGGLNEQYF. Written as DNA, the CDR3 is TGTGCCAGTAGTAGTGGACAGGGAGGGCTCAACGAGCAGTACTTC.

V usage is TRBV14 and J usage is TRBJ2-3; 9 nucleotides agree with TRBD1. V was pared by 4 bases and J by 0 bases, with 14 bases of the junction left unmatched. The CDR3 has 19 amino acids. CDR1 and CDR2 (germline): SGHDN, FVKESK. For the CDR3, the DNA is TGTGCCAGCAGCCCACCAGGACAGGGGCCTCCCCGTAGCACAGATACGCAGTATTTT. It translates to CASSPPGQGPPRSTDTQYF.

The chain is built from TRBV29-1 and TRBJ2-1; TRBD2 is a possible D gene (7 bases). The CDR3 contains 17 residues. Germline V gives CDR1 SQVTM, CDR2 ANQGSEA. The V end lost 3 bases, the J end lost 2 bases, and 20 bases lay between the germline ends. CDR3: CSVEPHLGGRPYNEQFF. The CDR3 DNA is TGCAGCGTTGAGCCCCATTTGGGGGGGCGTCCCTACAATGAGCAGTTCTTC.

The chain has TRBV4-1 and TRBJ2-7; possibly TRBD2 for D (6 bases). CDR3 size: 16 residues. The V end lost 1 base, the J end lost 0 bases, and 13 bases lay between the germline ends. The germline CDR1 and CDR2 sequences are MGHRA and YSYEKL. The DNA of the CDR3 is TGCGCCAGCAGCCAAGTACGCCTAGCGAGCTCCTACGAGCAGTACTTC. Translated: CASSQVRLASSYEQYF.

As DNA, the CDR3 is TGTGCCAGCAGCTCAGGGTTTAGTATAGCGAACACTGAAGCTTTCTTT. As protein: CASSSGFSIANTEAFF. The chain has TRBV7-8 and TRBJ1-1, with D possibly being TRBD1 (5 bases). There are 16 residues in the CDR3. Germline CDR1 reads SGHVS; CDR2 reads FQNEAQ. The V end was cut by 4 bases, the J end by 1 base, with 16 bases between.

The chain couples TRBV6-1 to TRBJ2-7, with D possibly TRBD2 on 6 matching bases. V lost 6 bases, J lost 4 bases, and 10 bases lay in between. Per germline, CDR1 MNHNS and CDR2 SASEGT. This CDR3 has 12 amino acids. The CDR3 bases are TGTGCCAGCAGAGACCTAGCGTACGAGCAGTACTTC. Protein product: CASRDLAYEQYF.

V and J are TRBV5-5 and TRBJ1-4; D call uncertain. The germline V and J ends were trimmed by 0 bases and 2 bases, with 17 bases remaining between them. CDR1 and CDR2 from the germline V gene are SGHKS and YYEKEE (reference sequence). The CDR3 spans 18 residues. As DNA, the CDR3 is TGTGCCAGCAGCTTGGCGGGAGTATATACCGGGACTAATGAAAAACTGTTTTTT. Translated, it gives CASSLAGVYTGTNEKLFF.